The 28 T cell receptor beta chains below were found in one sample sequenced in a study of blood T cell repertoires in COVID-19. The protocol was immunoSEQ multiplex PCR, while the TCRdb copy is restricted to in-frame clones and leaves out a portion. The top ten clones hold about 5% of a sample with about 150,000 clones, roughly 89% of them seen once. Sequencing was performed on peripheral blood. The receptors were gathered from a human donor in a cohort sampled during active COVID-19.

The chain is built from TRBV29-1 and TRBJ2-5; D not resolved. The CDR3 consists of 12 residues. Germline CDR1 SQVTM, CDR2 ANQGSEA. The ends were cut back, 2 bases at V and 5 bases at J, with 9 bases in the middle. The CDR3 is CSVEWALETQYF. The CDR3 DNA is TGCAGCGTTGAATGGGCCCTGGAGACCCAGTACTTC.

This clone is a singleton in its sample. The chain employs TRBV11-2 and TRBJ2-1, with D tentatively TRBD2 (6 bases). This CDR3 region has 15 residues. The germline gives CDR1 SGHAT, CDR2 FQNNGV. Trimming left V 5 bases short and J 3 bases short, with 14 bases between. Here the CDR3 DNA reads TGTGCCAGCAGCCATGCTCGGGGGAGCTACAATGAGCAGTTCTTC. It encodes CASSHARGSYNEQFF.

This clone appeared once. V is TRBV28 and J is TRBJ1-5; possibly TRBD1 for D (5 bases). V dropped 4 bases and J dropped 2 bases, with 18 bases sitting between them. CDR1 and CDR2 from the germline V gene are MDHEN and SYDVKM. The CDR3 consists of 17 residues. In DNA form, the CDR3 reads TGTGCCAGCAGTTCCCCTGGGGCGAAGACAGGCAATCAGCCCCAGCATTTT. It codes for CASSSPGAKTGNQPQHF.

The J gene is TRBJ2-7, the V gene TRBV5-4; D possibly corresponds to TRBD2 (7 bases). V lost 1 base and J lost 7, with 12 bases in between. The length of the CDR3 is 13 residues. From germline, CDR1 is SGHNT and CDR2 YYREEE (reference sequence). CDR3 nucleotide sequence: TGTGCCAGCAGCTTGCCGGGGAGGGGGGAGCAGTACTTC. Translating gives CASSLPGRGEQYF.

The J gene is TRBJ1-2, the V gene TRBV18; the match to TRBD1 covers 7 bases. V was clipped by 3 bases and J by 8 bases; unmatched bases: 15. Germline CDR1 is KGHSH and CDR2 is LQKENI. The length of the CDR3 is 16 residues. In DNA, the CDR3 is TGTGCCAGCTCACCCTCGAATGACAGGGAACGGAGAGGCTACACCTTC. This gives the protein CASSPSNDRERRGYTF.

This chain joins TRBV4-1 and TRBJ1-4; D unclear. Germline V CDR1 and CDR2: MGHRA, YSYEKL. The V and J ends lost 1 base and 4 bases respectively, with 22 bases between them. The CDR3 contains 19 residues. CDR3 sequence (DNA): TGCGCCAGCAGCCAAGGACTGATGGCTTTTCAGAGCCATAATGAAAAACTGTTTTTT. This sequence encodes CASSQGLMAFQSHNEKLFF.

The gene calls are TRBV27 and TRBJ2-3, with 10 bases matching TRBD1. Germline loops: CDR1 MNHEY, CDR2 SMNVEV (reference sequence). With V trimmed by 5 bases and J by 5 bases, 7 bases remained unmatched. The CDR3 sequence is 15 residues long. CDR3 loop: CASSPRQGAVDTQYF. The CDR3 DNA reads TGTGCCAGCAGTCCCCGACAGGGGGCTGTAGATACGCAGTATTTT.

The chain links TRBV30 to TRBJ2-3; 14 bases map to TRBD2. This CDR3 spans 13 amino acids. Unmatched junction bases numbered 1, after V lost 5 bases and J lost 6 bases. Germline lookup yields CDR1 GTSNPN and CDR2 SVGIG (reference sequence). The CDR3, as DNA: TGTGCCTGGGGGACTAGCGGGAGTGATACGCAGTATTTT. It is translated as CAWGTSGSDTQYF.

J is TRBJ2-3 and V is TRBV5-1; 14 bases line up with TRBD2. Germline CDR1 reads SGHRS; CDR2 reads YFSETQ. CDR3 length: 18 residues. Unmatched junction bases numbered 12, after V lost 3 bases and J lost 6 bases. The CDR3 loop is CASSSTRLAGGRLDTQYF. In DNA, the CDR3 is TGCGCCAGCAGCTCGACAAGACTAGCGGGAGGGAGGTTGGATACGCAGTATTTT.

The chain uses TRBV9 and TRBJ2-1, with TRBD2 identical over 16 bases. Unmatched junction bases numbered 3, after V lost 3 bases and J lost 9 bases. This CDR3 has 15 amino acids. Germline lookup yields CDR1 SGDLS and CDR2 YYNGEE. The CDR3 nucleotides are TGTGCCAGCAGCGAGGGGACTAGCGGGGGGGCTGAGCAGTTCTTC. Its translation is CASSEGTSGGAEQFF.

This sequence joins TRBV20-1 and TRBJ2-7, with D hard to call. V lost 1 base, J lost 4 bases, and 5 bases lay in between. CDR1 and CDR2 from the germline V gene are DFQATT and SNEGSKA (reference sequence). The CDR3 is 11 amino acids. The CDR3, as DNA: TGCAGTGCTAGAGCGGTGTACGAGCAGTACTTC. This codes for CSARAVYEQYF.

The chain joins TRBV10-3 to TRBJ1-4, with TRBD1 as a possible D gene (6 bases). Germline lookup yields CDR1 ENHRY and CDR2 SYGVKD. V lost 4 bases and J 5 bases, leaving 14 bases between the germline ends. This CDR3 is 15 amino acids long. The CDR3 protein is CAISGAQGENEKLFF. CDR3 in DNA: TGTGCCATCAGTGGAGCACAGGGTGAGAATGAAAAACTGTTTTTT.

The chain links TRBV4-2 to TRBJ2-7, with TRBD2 matching 8 bases. The V segment lost 0 bases and the J segment 6 bases; nucleotides outside the gene matches: 7. The CDR3 length is 15 residues. The germline V gene has CDR1 LGHNA and CDR2 YNFKEQ. As DNA, the CDR3 is TGTGCCAGCAGCCAAGACTGGTCGGGGGGGGCCGAGCAGTACTTC. Translating gives CASSQDWSGGAEQYF.

J is TRBJ1-2 and V is TRBV28; tentatively, D is TRBD1 (6 bases). Trimming removed 5 bases at V and 4 bases at J, with 20 bases between. Germline V gene data show CDR1 as MDHEN and CDR2 as SYDVKM. The CDR3 runs 16 residues. The chain's CDR3 is CASSTHAGGAGYGYTF. The DNA of the CDR3 is TGTGCCAGCAGTACCCATGCGGGGGGGGCCGGCTATGGCTACACCTTC.

The rearrangement links TRBV18 to TRBJ2-7; 10 bases agree with TRBD1. J was trimmed by 4 bases and V by 5 bases; bases with no gene match: 5. CDR1 and CDR2 (germline): KGHSH, LQKENI. The CDR3 is 14 amino acids. CDR3 amino acids: CASSETGGKYEQYF. The DNA of the CDR3 is TGTGCCAGCTCAGAGACAGGGGGCAAATACGAGCAGTACTTC.

The chain recombines TRBV21-1 with TRBJ2-7; the table's TRBD2 call for D was not verified on the DNA. TRBV21-1 is reported as a pseudogene. This CDR3 spans 14 amino acids. The CDR3: CASSKFRVCYEQYF. The CDR3 DNA reads as TGTGCCAGCAGCAAATTCCGGGTGTGCTACGAGCAGTACTTC.

The rearrangement links TRBV11-2 to TRBJ1-5; D is ambiguous. Germline V CDR1 and CDR2: SGHAT, FQNNGV. Trimming took off 1 base at V and 0 bases at J, with 7 bases between the two ends. The CDR3 covers 15 residues. CDR3 nucleotide sequence: TGTGCCAGCAGCTTAGGGGCAGCTAGCAATCAGCCCCAGCATTTT. This encodes CASSLGAASNQPQHF.

The rearrangement links TRBV5-1 to TRBJ2-1, with D maybe TRBD1 (5 bases). The CDR3 contains 15 residues. V lost 5 bases to trimming and J lost 5 bases, with 17 bases between them. Germline V lookup: CDR1 SGHRS, CDR2 YFSETQ. CDR3 loop: CASRLARDGDNEQFF. Here the CDR3 DNA reads TGCGCCAGCAGGCTCGCCAGGGATGGAGACAATGAGCAGTTCTTC.

This clone came up a few times. The genes are TRBV28 and TRBJ1-1; D might be TRBD1 (5 bases). Trimming took 7 bases from V and 4 from J, leaving 22 bases between them. The CDR3 runs to 16 residues. Germline V CDR1 and CDR2: MDHEN, SYDVKM. CDR3 amino acids: CASTPALGGSGTEAFF. In nucleotides, the CDR3 is TGTGCCAGCACCCCCGCCTTGGGGGGTAGTGGCACTGAAGCTTTCTTT.

The chain couples TRBV5-5 to TRBJ1-3; 10 bases map to TRBD1. Germline trimming cut 4 bases from V and 4 bases from J; bases unmatched to any gene: 8. CDR1 is SGHKS, CDR2 YYEKEE, per germline (reference sequence). This CDR3 region has 16 residues. The CDR3 loop is CASSPWDRGSGNTIYF. The CDR3 DNA reads as TGTGCCAGCAGCCCGTGGGACAGGGGAAGCGGAAACACCATATATTTT.

This clone was recorded once. The CDR3 DNA sequence: TGTGCCAGCAGCTTAGTTAACGGGGTTTATGGCTACACCTTC. It encodes CASSLVNGVYGYTF. The chain recombines TRBV5-4 with TRBJ1-2; D call uncertain. Germline CDR1 and CDR2: SGHNT and YYREEE (reference sequence). The CDR3 runs 14 residues. V shed 2 bases and J shed 5 bases, with 13 bases lying between them.

Remarks on this clone: One end of the junction does not line up with germline, which may come from a read error. The chain has TRBV7-7 and TRBJ2-3; 8 nucleotides match TRBD1. Per the germline V gene, CDR1 is SSHAT and CDR2 is FNYEAQ (reference sequence). This CDR3 comprises 13 residues. CDR3 sequence reads: CASSPRGRDTQYF. CDR3 in DNA: TGTGCTAGCAGCCCCAGGGGGCGGGATACGCAGTATTTT.

This chain joins TRBV28 and TRBJ1-1, with unresolved D. The CDR3 has 13 amino acids. Trimming removed 5 bases at V and 0 bases at J, with 7 bases between. CDR1 MDHEN and CDR2 SYDVKM come from the germline V gene. The CDR3 bases are TGTGCCAGCAGTCTACCGGTGAACACTGAAGCTTTCTTT. Translation gives CASSLPVNTEAFF. The full variable domain, with the rest looked up from reference TRBV28 and TRBJ1-1, is DVKVTQSSRYLVKRTGEKVFLECVQDMDHENMFWYRQDPGLGLRLIYFSYDVKMKEKGDIPEGYSVSREKKERFSLILESASTNQTSMYLCASSLPVNTEAFFGQGTRLTVV.

This clone has a single count. This chain uses TRBV15 with TRBJ1-5; D possibly corresponds to TRBD1 (5 bases). Trimming took off 3 bases at V and 4 bases at J, with 13 bases between the two ends. Germline CDR1 reads LNHNV; CDR2 reads YYDKDF (reference sequence). CDR3 length: 15 amino acids. The CDR3 sequence is CATSSETGLNQPQHF. Here the CDR3 DNA reads TGTGCCACCAGCAGTGAAACAGGTCTAAATCAGCCCCAGCATTTT.

As DNA, the CDR3 is TGTGCCACCAGTGCGGCAGGGGACGAAAAACTGTTTTTT. This sequence encodes CATSAAGDEKLFF. The chain has TRBV24-1 and TRBJ1-4, with a possible D match to TRBD1 (6 bases). From germline, CDR1 is KGHDR and CDR2 SFDVKD. Trimming left V 5 bases short and J 8 bases short, with 11 bases between. The CDR3 totals 13 residues.

The rearrangement uses TRBV9 and TRBJ1-1, with unresolved D. The CDR3 contains 14 residues. Germline V gene sequence: CDR1 SGDLS, CDR2 YYNGEE. V lost 4 bases, J lost 3 bases, and 13 bases lay in between. CDR3 protein: CASSPRPPDTEAFF. CDR3 DNA: TGTGCCAGCAGCCCCCGCCCCCCGGACACTGAAGCTTTCTTT.

This sequence joins TRBV24-1 and TRBJ2-1; 9 nucleotides align to TRBD2. J gave up 4 bases and V 2 bases, and 11 bases lay outside the gene matches. The V gene's germline CDR1 is KGHDR and CDR2 SFDVKD. This CDR3 has 18 amino acids. CDR3: CATSDSRGAGGPYNEQFF. In DNA form, the CDR3 reads TGTGCCACCAGTGATTCCCGGGGAGCGGGAGGTCCGTACAATGAGCAGTTCTTC.

J is TRBJ2-6 and V is TRBV5-6; TRBD1 is a possible D gene (5 bases). Trimming pared 4 bases from V and 0 bases from J, leaving 14 bases between. CDR1 and CDR2 (germline): SGHDT, YYEEEE. This CDR3 region has 17 residues. CDR3 in DNA: TGTGCCAGCAGCAGCAGGGTCCTTCACTCTGGGGCCAACGTCCTGACTTTC. This translates into CASSSRVLHSGANVLTF.